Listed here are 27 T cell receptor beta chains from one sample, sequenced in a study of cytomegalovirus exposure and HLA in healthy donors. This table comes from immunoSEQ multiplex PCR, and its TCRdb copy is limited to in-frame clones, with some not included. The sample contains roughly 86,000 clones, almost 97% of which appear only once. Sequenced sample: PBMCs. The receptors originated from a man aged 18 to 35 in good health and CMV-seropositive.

This CDR3 is CASSETSGTRNEQFF. CDR3 nucleotide sequence: TGTGCCAGCAGCGAGACTAGCGGGACGAGGAATGAGCAGTTCTTC. The chain has TRBV9 and TRBJ2-1; 11 positions match TRBD2. From germline, CDR1 is SGDLS and CDR2 YYNGEE. With 3 bases clipped from V and 7 bases from J, the junction kept 6 bases outside the gene matches. The CDR3 extends over 15 amino acids.

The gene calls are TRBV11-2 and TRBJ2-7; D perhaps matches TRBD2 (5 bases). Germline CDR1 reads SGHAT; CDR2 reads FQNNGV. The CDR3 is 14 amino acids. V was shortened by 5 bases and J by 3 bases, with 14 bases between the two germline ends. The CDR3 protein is CASSGLMGSYEQYF. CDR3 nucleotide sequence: TGTGCCAGCAGCGGACTGATGGGGAGCTACGAGCAGTACTTC.

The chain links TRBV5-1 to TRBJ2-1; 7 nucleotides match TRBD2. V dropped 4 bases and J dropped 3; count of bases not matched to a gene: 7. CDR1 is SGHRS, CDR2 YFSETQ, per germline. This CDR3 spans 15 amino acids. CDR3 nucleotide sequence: TGCGCCAGCAGCCCCGAGTCGGGGGGCTACAATGAGCAGTTCTTC. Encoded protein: CASSPESGGYNEQFF.

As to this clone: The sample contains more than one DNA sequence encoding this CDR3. CDR3 in DNA: TGCGCCAGCAGCCTGACAGGGGATAATGAAAAACTGTTTTTT. This translates into CASSLTGDNEKLFF. This chain connects TRBV5-1 to TRBJ1-4; 8 bases are a match to TRBD1. V gave up 4 bases and J gave up 4 bases; unmatched junction bases: 3. CDR1 SGHRS and CDR2 YFSETQ come from the germline V gene. The CDR3 spans 14 residues.

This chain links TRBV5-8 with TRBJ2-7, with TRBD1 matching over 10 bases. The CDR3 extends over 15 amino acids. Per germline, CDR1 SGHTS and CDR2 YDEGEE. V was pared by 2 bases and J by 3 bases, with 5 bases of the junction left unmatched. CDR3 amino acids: CASSFTGTGVYEQYF. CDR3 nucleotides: TGTGCCAGCAGCTTTACCGGGACAGGGGTCTACGAGCAGTACTTC.

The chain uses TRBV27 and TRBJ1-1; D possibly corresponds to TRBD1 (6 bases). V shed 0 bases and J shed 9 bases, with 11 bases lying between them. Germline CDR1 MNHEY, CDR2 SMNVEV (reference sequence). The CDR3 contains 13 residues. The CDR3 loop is CASSLSSQGKAFF. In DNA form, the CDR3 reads TGTGCCAGCAGTTTATCGAGTCAGGGGAAAGCTTTCTTT.

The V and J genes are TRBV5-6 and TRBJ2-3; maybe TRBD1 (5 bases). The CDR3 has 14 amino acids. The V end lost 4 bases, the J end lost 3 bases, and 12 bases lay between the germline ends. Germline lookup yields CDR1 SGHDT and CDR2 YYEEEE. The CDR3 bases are TGTGCCAGCAGCATCAGGGTTTCTACAGATACGCAGTATTTT. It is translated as CASSIRVSTDTQYF.

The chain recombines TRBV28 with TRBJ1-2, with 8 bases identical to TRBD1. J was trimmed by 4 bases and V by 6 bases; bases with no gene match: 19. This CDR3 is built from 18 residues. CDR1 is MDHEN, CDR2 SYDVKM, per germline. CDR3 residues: CASRPAGQGEGETYGYTF. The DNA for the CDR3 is TGTGCCAGCAGACCCGCAGGACAGGGTGAAGGGGAGACCTATGGCTACACCTTC.

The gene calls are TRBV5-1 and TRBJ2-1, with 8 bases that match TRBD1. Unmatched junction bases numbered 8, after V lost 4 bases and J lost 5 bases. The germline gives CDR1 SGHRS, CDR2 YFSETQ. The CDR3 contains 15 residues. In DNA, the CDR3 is TGCGCCAGCAGCCCACAAGGACAGGGCCACAATGAGCAGTTCTTC. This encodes CASSPQGQGHNEQFF.

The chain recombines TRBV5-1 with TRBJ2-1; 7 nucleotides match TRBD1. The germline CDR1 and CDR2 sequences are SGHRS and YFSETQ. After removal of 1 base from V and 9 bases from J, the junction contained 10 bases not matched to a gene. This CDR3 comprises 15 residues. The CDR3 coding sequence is TGCGCCAGCAGCTTGTATGGTGTACAGGGGACTGAGCAGTTCTTC. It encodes CASSLYGVQGTEQFF.

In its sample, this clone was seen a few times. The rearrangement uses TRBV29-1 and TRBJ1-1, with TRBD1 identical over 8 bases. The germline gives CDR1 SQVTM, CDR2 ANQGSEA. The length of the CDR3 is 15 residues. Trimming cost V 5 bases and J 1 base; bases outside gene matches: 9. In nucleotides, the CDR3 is TGCAGCGTTCAAACCCTCCAGGGGGCGAACACTGAAGCTTTCTTT. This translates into CSVQTLQGANTEAFF.

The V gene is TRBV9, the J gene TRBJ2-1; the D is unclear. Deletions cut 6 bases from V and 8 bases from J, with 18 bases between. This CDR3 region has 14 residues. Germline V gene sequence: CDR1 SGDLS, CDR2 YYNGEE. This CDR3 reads CASNPINRLDEQFF. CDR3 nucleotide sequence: TGTGCCAGCAATCCAATAAATAGATTGGATGAGCAGTTCTTC.

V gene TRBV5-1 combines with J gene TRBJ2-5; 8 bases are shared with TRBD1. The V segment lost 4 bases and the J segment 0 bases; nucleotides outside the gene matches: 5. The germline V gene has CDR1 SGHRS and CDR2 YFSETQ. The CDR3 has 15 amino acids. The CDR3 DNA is TGCGCCAGCAGCCCCGGGACAGGCAACCAAGAGACCCAGTACTTC. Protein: CASSPGTGNQETQYF. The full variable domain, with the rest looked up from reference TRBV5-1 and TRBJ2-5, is KAGVTQTPRYLIKTRGQQVTLSCSPISGHRSVSWYQQTPGQGLQFLFEYFSETQRNKGNFPGRFSGRQFSNSRSEMNVSTLELGDSALYLCASSPGTGNQETQYFGPGTRLLVL.

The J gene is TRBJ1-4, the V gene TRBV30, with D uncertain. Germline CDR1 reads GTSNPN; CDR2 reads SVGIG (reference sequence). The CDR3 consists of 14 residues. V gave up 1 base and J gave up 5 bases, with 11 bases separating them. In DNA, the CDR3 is TGTGCCTGGAGTGGCCAGGCCTTAAATGAAAAACTGTTTTTT. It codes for CAWSGQALNEKLFF.

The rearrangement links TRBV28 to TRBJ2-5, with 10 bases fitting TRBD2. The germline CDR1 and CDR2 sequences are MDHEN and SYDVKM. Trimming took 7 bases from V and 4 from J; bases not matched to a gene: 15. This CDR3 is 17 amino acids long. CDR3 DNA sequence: TGTGCCAGCACACCGTCACTAGCGGGAATTCAGGGAGAGACCCAGTACTTC. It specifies CASTPSLAGIQGETQYF. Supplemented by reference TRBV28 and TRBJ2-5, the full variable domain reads DVKVTQSSRYLVKRTGEKVFLECVQDMDHENMFWYRQDPGLGLRLIYFSYDVKMKEKGDIPEGYSVSREKKERFSLILESASTNQTSMYLCASTPSLAGIQGETQYFGPGTRLLVL.

This CDR3 reads CASSLRGTSGDEQYF. As DNA, the CDR3 is TGTGCCAGCAGCTTAAGAGGGACTAGCGGGGACGAGCAGTACTTC. This chain links TRBV11-2 with TRBJ2-7, with 13 bases matching TRBD2. CDR3 length: 15 amino acids. Looked up from germline, CDR1 is SGHAT and CDR2 is FQNNGV. V lost 2 bases, J lost 5 bases, and 3 bases stayed unmatched.

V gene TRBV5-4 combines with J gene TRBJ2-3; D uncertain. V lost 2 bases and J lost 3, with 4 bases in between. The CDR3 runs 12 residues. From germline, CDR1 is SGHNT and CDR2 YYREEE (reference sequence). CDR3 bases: TGTGCCAGCAGCTTTTCGACAGATACGCAGTATTTT. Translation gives CASSFSTDTQYF.

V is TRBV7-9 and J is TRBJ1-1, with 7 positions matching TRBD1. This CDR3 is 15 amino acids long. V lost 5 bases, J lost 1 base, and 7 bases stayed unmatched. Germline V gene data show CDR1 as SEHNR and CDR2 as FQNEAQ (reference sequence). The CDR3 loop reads CASSPVEGANTEAFF. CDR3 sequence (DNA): TGTGCCAGCAGCCCCGTGGAGGGGGCGAACACTGAAGCTTTCTTT.

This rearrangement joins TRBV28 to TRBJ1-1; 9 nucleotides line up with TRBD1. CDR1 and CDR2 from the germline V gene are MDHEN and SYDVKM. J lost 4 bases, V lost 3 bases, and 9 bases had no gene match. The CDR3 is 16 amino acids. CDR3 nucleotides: TGTGCCAGCAGTTTCCCCGGGACAGGGAGATCCACTGAAGCTTTCTTT. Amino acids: CASSFPGTGRSTEAFF.

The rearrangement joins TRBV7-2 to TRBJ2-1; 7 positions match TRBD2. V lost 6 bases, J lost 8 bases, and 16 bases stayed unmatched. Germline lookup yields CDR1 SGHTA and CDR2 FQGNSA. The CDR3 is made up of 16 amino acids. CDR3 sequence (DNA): TGTGCCAGCAGAAACTACGGGCGCGGGAGCGGCGATGAGCAGTTCTTC. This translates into CASRNYGRGSGDEQFF.

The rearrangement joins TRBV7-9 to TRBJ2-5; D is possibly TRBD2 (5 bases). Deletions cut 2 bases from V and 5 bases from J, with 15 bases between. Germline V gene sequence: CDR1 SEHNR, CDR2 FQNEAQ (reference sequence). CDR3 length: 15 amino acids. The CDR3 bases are TGTGCCAGCAGCTTAACCCGGAATCAGCGGGAGACCCAGTACTTC. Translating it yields CASSLTRNQRETQYF. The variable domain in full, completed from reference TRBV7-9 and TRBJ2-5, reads DTGVSQNPRHKITKRGQNVTFRCDPISEHNRLYWYRQTLGQGPEFLTYFQNEAQLEKSRLLSDRFSAERPKGSFSTLEIQRTEQGDSAMYLCASSLTRNQRETQYFGPGTRLLVL.

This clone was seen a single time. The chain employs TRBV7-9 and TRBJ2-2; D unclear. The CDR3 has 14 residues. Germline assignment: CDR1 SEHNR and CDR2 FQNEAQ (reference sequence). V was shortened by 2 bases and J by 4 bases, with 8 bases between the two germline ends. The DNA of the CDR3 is TGTGCCAGCAGCTTACCGACGGGCACCGGGGAGCTGTTTTTT. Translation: CASSLPTGTGELFF.

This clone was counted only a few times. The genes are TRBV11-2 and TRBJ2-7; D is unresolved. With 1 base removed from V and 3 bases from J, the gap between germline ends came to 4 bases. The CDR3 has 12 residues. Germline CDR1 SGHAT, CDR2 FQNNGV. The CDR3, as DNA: TGTGCCAGCAGCTTAGGACTCTACGAGCAGTACTTC. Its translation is CASSLGLYEQYF.

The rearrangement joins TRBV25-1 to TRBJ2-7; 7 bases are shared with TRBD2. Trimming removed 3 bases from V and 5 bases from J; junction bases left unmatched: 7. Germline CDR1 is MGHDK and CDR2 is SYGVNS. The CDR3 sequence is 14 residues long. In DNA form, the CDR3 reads TGTGCCAGCAGTGAGAGACTAGCTCGTGACGAGCAGTACTTC. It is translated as CASSERLARDEQYF.

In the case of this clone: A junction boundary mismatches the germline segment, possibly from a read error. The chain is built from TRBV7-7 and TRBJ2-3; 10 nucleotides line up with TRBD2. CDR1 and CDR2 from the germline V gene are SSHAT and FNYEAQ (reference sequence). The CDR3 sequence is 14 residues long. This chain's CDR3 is CASSLAGGLDTQYF. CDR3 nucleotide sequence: TGTGCTAGCAGCTTAGCGGGAGGACTAGATACGCAGTATTTT.

The CDR3 region has the DNA TGTGCCAGCAGCCGGGGACAGGGCAATGAGCAGTTCTTC. Amino acids: CASSRGQGNEQFF. The rearrangement joins TRBV7-3 to TRBJ2-1; 9 nucleotides match TRBD1. The length of the CDR3 is 13 residues. Germline-derived CDR1 and CDR2 are SGHTA and FQGTGA. V lost 5 bases and J lost 6; bases outside the gene matches: 2.

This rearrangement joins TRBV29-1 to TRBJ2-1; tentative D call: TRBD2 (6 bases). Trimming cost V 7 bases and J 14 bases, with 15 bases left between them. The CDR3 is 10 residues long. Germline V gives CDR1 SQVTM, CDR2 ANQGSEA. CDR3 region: CSATTEREFF. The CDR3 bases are TGCAGCGCTACGACAGAGCGGGAGTTCTTC.